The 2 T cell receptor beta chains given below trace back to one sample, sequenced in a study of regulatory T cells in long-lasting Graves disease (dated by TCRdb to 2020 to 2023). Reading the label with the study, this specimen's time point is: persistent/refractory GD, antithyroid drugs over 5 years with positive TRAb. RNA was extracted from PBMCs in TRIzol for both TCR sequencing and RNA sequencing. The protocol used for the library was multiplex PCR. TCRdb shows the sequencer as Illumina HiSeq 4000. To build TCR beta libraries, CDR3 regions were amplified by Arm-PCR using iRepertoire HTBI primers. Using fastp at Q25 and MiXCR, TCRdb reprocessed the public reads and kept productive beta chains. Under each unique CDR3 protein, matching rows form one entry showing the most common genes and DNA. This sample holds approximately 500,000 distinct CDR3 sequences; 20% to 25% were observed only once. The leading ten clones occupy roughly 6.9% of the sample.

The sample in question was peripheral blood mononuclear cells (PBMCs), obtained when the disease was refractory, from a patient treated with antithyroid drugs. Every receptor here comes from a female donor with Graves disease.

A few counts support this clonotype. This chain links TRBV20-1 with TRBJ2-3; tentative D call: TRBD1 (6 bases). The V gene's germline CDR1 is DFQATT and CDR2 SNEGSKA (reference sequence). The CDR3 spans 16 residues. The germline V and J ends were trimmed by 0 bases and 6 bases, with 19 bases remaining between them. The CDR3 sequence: CSARDPRLTGADTQYF. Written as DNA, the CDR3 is TGCAGTGCTAGAGATCCCCGTTTGACAGGCGCCGATACGCAGTATTTT.

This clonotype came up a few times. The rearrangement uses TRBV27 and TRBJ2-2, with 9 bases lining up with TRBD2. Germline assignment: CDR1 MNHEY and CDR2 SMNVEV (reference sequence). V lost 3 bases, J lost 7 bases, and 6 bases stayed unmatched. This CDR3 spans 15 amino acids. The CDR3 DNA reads TGTGCCAGCAGTTTGGCGGGAGGGCCTGACGGGGAGCTGTTTTTT. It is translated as CASSLAGGPDGELFF.